Each of the 20 T cell receptor beta chains below was sequenced from the same sample in a study of post-analysis software for immune sequencing data. Broader study findings: In patients, TRBV5-6, TRBV5-1 and TRBV20-1 belonged to roughly 5 TRBV segments found more frequently than in controls.

Antigens of these TCRs are unknown. Unique molecular identifiers featured in each of the TCR beta cDNA libraries. MiXCR was run by TCRdb on the PCR reads, yielding one entry per CDR3 protein. The sample consists of some 370,000 distinct CDR3 sequences, less than 40% of them appearing once. The specimen sequenced was blood. The receptors come from a girl aged 5 to 17 with multiple sclerosis.

In its sample, this clonotype was seen a few times. The rearrangement uses TRBV5-1 and TRBJ2-3; TRBD1 aligns across 7 bases. The CDR3 has 13 residues. Unmatched junction bases numbered 9, after V lost 0 bases and J lost 14 bases. CDR1 is SGHRS, CDR2 YFSETQ, per germline. The CDR3 protein is CASSLVGDSTRYF. For the CDR3, the DNA is TGCGCCAGCAGCTTGGTCGGGGACAGTACTCGGTATTTT.

This clonotype was seen a few times. The genes are TRBV7-9 and TRBJ2-1; possible D gene TRBD2, 5 bases. Germline values: CDR1 SEHNR, CDR2 FQNEAQ (reference sequence). V shed 5 bases and J shed 12 bases, with 11 bases lying between them. The CDR3 is made up of 11 amino acids. This CDR3 is CASSVAGGQFF. The CDR3 DNA is TGTGCCAGCAGCGTCGCGGGCGGGCAGTTCTTC.

The table lists this clonotype with a few counts. The V gene is TRBV3-1, the J gene TRBJ1-2; no clear D gene. CDR3 size: 13 residues. CDR1 and CDR2 (germline): LGHDT, YNNKEL (reference sequence). With 6 bases removed from V and 4 bases from J, the gap between germline ends came to 12 bases. CDR3 nucleotides: TGTGCCAGCAGTCCCGCGCCGACCTATGGCTACACCTTC. This gives the protein CASSPAPTYGYTF.

V and J are TRBV12-3 or TRBV12-4 and TRBJ1-4, with D maybe TRBD1 (5 bases). The CDR3 runs 16 residues. Trimming shortened V by 5 bases and J by 8 bases, and 21 bases separated the two germline ends. In DNA, the CDR3 is TGTGCCAGCAGTCCCGTGACAGTCACACGGGGCGAAAAACTGTTTTTT. Protein: CASSPVTVTRGEKLFF.

This clonotype turned up a few times. This chain joins TRBV20-1 and TRBJ2-1; D is ambiguous. The length of the CDR3 is 15 residues. Germline loops: CDR1 DFQATT, CDR2 SNEGSKA (reference sequence). With 3 bases removed from V and 3 bases from J, the gap between germline ends came to 15 bases. The CDR3 DNA follows: TGCAGTGCTAGTAAGGCGGAGACTTTCTACAATGAGCAGTTCTTC. It codes for CSASKAETFYNEQFF.

V and J are TRBV5-1 and TRBJ2-2, with D hard to call. The V gene's germline CDR1 is SGHRS and CDR2 YFSETQ. The CDR3 consists of 13 residues. V was trimmed by 0 bases and J by 6 bases, leaving 6 bases between them. This CDR3 is CASSLEAAGELFF. The CDR3 bases are TGCGCCAGCAGCTTGGAGGCAGCCGGGGAGCTGTTTTTT.

This chain connects TRBV28 to TRBJ2-4, with 10 bases fitting TRBD1. Gene TRBJ2-5 matches the end of the DNA better, so the J call may be wrong. CDR1 is MDHEN and CDR2 is SYDVKM in the germline V gene. This CDR3 has 15 amino acids. Here the CDR3 reads CASRTGGANEETQYF. The CDR3 DNA sequence: TGTGCCAGCAGGACAGGGGGCGCGAATGAGGAGACCCAGTACTTC.

The genes are TRBV5-1 and TRBJ2-5; D might be TRBD1 (5 bases). Deletions cut 2 bases from V and 1 base from J, with 15 bases between. The CDR3 is 16 residues long. Germline-derived CDR1 and CDR2 are SGHRS and YFSETQ. Here the CDR3 DNA reads TGCGCCAGCAGCTTCGGACATTTGGCCTCCCAAGAGACCCAGTACTTC. This gives the protein CASSFGHLASQETQYF.

This chain uses TRBV12-3 or TRBV12-4 with TRBJ1-4; D possibly corresponds to TRBD1 (5 bases). The CDR3 loop spans 15 amino acids. V lost 5 bases and J lost 4, with 14 bases in between. As DNA, the CDR3 is TGTGCCAGCAGTGCCTCGGGACCGCTTAATGAAAAACTGTTTTTT. Its protein product is CASSASGPLNEKLFF.

The CDR3 sequence is CAISEGRGKDTQYF. In nucleotides, the CDR3 is TGTGCCATCAGTGAGGGGCGTGGGAAAGATACGCAGTATTTT. This chain connects TRBV10-3 to TRBJ2-3, with D unclear. Deletions cut 2 bases from V and 5 bases from J, with 11 bases between. Per germline, CDR1 ENHRY and CDR2 SYGVKD. CDR3 length equals 14 residues.

CDR3 coding DNA: TGCAGTGCTAGAGATCGGACAGGGACCCACGAGCAGTACTTC. Translation: CSARDRTGTHEQYF. The chain couples TRBV20-1 to TRBJ2-5; 8 nucleotides match TRBD1. Near its end, the DNA agrees better with TRBJ2-7, so the J call may be wrong. This CDR3 comprises 14 residues. Per the germline V gene, CDR1 is DFQATT and CDR2 is SNEGSKA (reference sequence).

This chain uses TRBV7-9 with TRBJ2-5; the D gene could be TRBD1 or TRBD2 (5 bases each). The J call may not be correct, given that the DNA end is closer to TRBJ2-7. This CDR3 has 16 residues. Germline assignment: CDR1 SEHNR and CDR2 FQNEAQ (reference sequence). CDR3 region: CASSTPGTPGGSEQYF. The CDR3 DNA sequence: TGTGCCAGCAGCACACCCGGGACGCCCGGTGGGAGCGAGCAGTACTTC.

This rearrangement joins TRBV12-3 or TRBV12-4 to TRBJ1-2, with D possibly matching TRBD1 (6 bases). The CDR3 contains 15 residues. Trimming cost V 5 bases and J 5 bases, with 18 bases left between them. The CDR3 protein is CASSTPGEEGYGYTF. For the CDR3, the DNA is TGTGCCAGCAGTACCCCAGGGGAGGAAGGATATGGCTACACCTTC.

The chain combines TRBV20-1 with TRBJ2-7; D call uncertain. V was shortened by 5 bases and J by 4 bases, with 9 bases between the two germline ends. Germline CDR1 reads DFQATT; CDR2 reads SNEGSKA (reference sequence). This CDR3 contains 11 residues. The CDR3 protein is CSAPLPYEQYF. The CDR3 bases are TGCAGTGCTCCCCTTCCATACGAGCAGTACTTC.

This chain connects TRBV7-2 to TRBJ2-3; 10 bases map to TRBD2. V was pared by 2 bases and J by 3 bases, with 17 bases of the junction left unmatched. From germline, CDR1 is SGHTA and CDR2 FQGNSA. This CDR3 region has 20 residues. CDR3 residues: CASSLRLNPFSGGNTDTQYF. The CDR3 nucleotides read TGTGCCAGCAGCTTACGTCTCAATCCCTTTAGCGGGGGGAATACAGATACGCAGTATTTT. The variable domain in full, completed from reference TRBV7-2 and TRBJ2-3, reads GAGVSQSPSNKVTEKGKDVELRCDPISGHTALYWYRQSLGQGLEFLIYFQGNSAPDKSGLPSDRFSAERTGGSVSTLTIQRTQQEDSAVYLCASSLRLNPFSGGNTDTQYFGPGTRLTVL.

This chain uses TRBV20-1 with TRBJ1-1; D call uncertain. The V gene lost 6 bases and the J gene lost 12 bases, with 17 bases spanning the gap. CDR3 length: 11 amino acids. Per the germline V gene, CDR1 is DFQATT and CDR2 is SNEGSKA (reference sequence). The CDR3 protein is CSAFKGRETFF. CDR3 bases: TGCAGTGCCTTCAAGGGCCGGGAAACTTTCTTT.

The gene calls are TRBV20-1 and TRBJ2-1; 12 bases align to TRBD2. The CDR3 covers 15 residues. V lost 4 bases, J lost 2 bases, and 3 bases stayed unmatched. Germline lookup yields CDR1 DFQATT and CDR2 SNEGSKA (reference sequence). The CDR3 region has the DNA TGCAGTGCTACTCCTAGCGGGGGGGCCTACAATGAGCAGTTCTTC. Translating gives CSATPSGGAYNEQFF.

This clonotype has a handful of counts. The chain recombines TRBV7-2 with TRBJ2-7; D is perhaps TRBD1 (6 bases). This CDR3 contains 14 residues. Germline CDR1 and CDR2: SGHTA and FQGNSA. V lost 5 bases to trimming and J lost 0 bases, with 11 bases between them. Written as DNA, the CDR3 is TGTGCCAGCAGCCCGGAGACAGGCTCCTACGAGCAGTACTTC. It yields the protein CASSPETGSYEQYF.

The sample holds many counts of this clonotype. V and J are TRBV6-2 or TRBV6-3 and TRBJ2-1, with D hard to call. The V and J ends lost 6 bases and 6 bases respectively, with 12 bases between them. CDR1 MNHEY and CDR2 SVGEGT come from the germline V gene. The length of the CDR3 is 13 residues. The CDR3 nucleotides are TGTGCCAGCAGCTCTCTAAGGGTCAATGAGCAGTTCTTC. Translating gives CASSSLRVNEQFF.

This clonotype was picked up a small number of times. The chain links TRBV7-2 to TRBJ2-5; D call uncertain. The closer fit of TRBJ2-7 to the DNA end suggests the J call may be wrong. The V gene's germline CDR1 is SGHTA and CDR2 FQGNSA. CDR3 length equals 14 residues. This chain's CDR3 is CASSLRLRPDEQYF. DNA of the CDR3: TGTGCCAGCAGCTTACGACTCAGGCCCGACGAGCAGTACTTC.